This T cell receptor (beta chain) derives from a study of radiation and T cells in renal cell carcinoma. Generated by immunoSEQ multiplex PCR, the TCRdb table keeps only in-frame clones and is missing some. The sample contains about 77,000 clones, around four fifths of which appear only once. The CDR3 has 17 amino acids. CDR1 and CDR2 from the germline V gene are LNHDA and SQIVND (reference sequence). The V end was cut by 2 bases, the J end by 0 bases, with 15 bases between. The time point was: blood 4 weeks post-SBRT, at nephrectomy. Treatment: 15 Gy SBRT to primary tumor, nephrectomy 4 weeks later. Nephrectomy followed 15 Gy stereotactic body radiation by 4 weeks. Blood was sampled at baseline, 2 weeks and 4 weeks after SBRT.

This chain links TRBV19 with TRBJ2-3; TRBD1 is a possible D gene (6 bases). The starting material was blood, obtained from a patient whose treatment included radiotherapy and nephrectomy. This TCR was recovered from a woman aged 55-70 years with renal cell carcinoma. CDR3 region: CASSISPAGASTDTQYF. In nucleotides, the CDR3 is TGTGCCAGTAGTATATCTCCCGCAGGGGCTAGCACAGATACGCAGTATTTT.